Listed below are T cell receptor beta chains from one sample, sequenced in a study of memory CD4+ T cells and cytomegalovirus serostatus. Profiled with immunoSEQ multiplex PCR; TCRdb holds only in-frame clones, not every one. Here the sample spans some 56,000 clones, around 76% being singletons. The specimen sequenced was memory CD4+ T cells from blood. The source of these receptors is an adult in good health and CMV-seronegative. CDR3s include the opening cysteine and the closing phenylalanine or tryptophan. The D gene is left open where the match is weak. Rows give clone size only sometimes, using once, few, many, or a class for an expanded clone.

v_call	d_call	j_call	clone_size	cdr3_aa	cdr3_nt
TRBV5-1	NA	TRBJ2-2	NA	CASKDSDTGELFF	TGCGCCAGCAAGGACAGCGACACCGGGGAGCTGTTTTTT
TRBV28	TRBD2	TRBJ2-7	NA	CASTQLAGGPYEQYF	TGTGCCAGCACCCAACTAGCGGGGGGGCCTTACGAGCAGTACTTC
TRBV9	NA	TRBJ1-3	NA	CASSEVSGNTIYF	TGTGCCAGCAGCGAGGTATCCGGAAACACCATATATTTT
TRBV2	NA	TRBJ1-5	NA	CASSRLVQPQHF	TGTGCCAGTTCCAGGTTGGTTCAGCCCCAGCATTTT
TRBV7-8	TRBD2	TRBJ2-7	NA	CASSLVGTSGYEQYF	TGTGCCAGCAGCTTAGTAGGGACTAGCGGGTACGAGCAGTACTTC
TRBV5-4	NA	TRBJ1-3	NA	CASSLGAANTIYF	TGTGCCAGCAGCTTAGGGGCGGCAAACACCATATATTTT
TRBV2	NA	TRBJ1-3	NA	CASSATGNTIYF	TGTGCCAGCAGTGCGACTGGAAACACCATATATTTT
TRBV14	NA	TRBJ1-4	NA	CASSHERELFF	TGTGCCAGCAGCCACGAAAGGGAACTGTTTTTT
TRBV11-2	NA	TRBJ1-2	NA	CASSFGGNYGYTF	TGTGCCAGCAGCTTCGGAGGAAACTATGGCTACACCTTC
TRBV5-1	TRBD1	TRBJ1-4	NA	CASSGSTGSGKKLFF	TGCGCCAGCAGCGGATCGACAGGGTCGGGGAAAAAACTGTTTTTT
TRBV30	TRBD1	TRBJ1-3	NA	CAWRSGGGGNTIYF	TGTGCCTGGAGGTCAGGGGGTGGTGGAAACACCATATATTTT
TRBV28	TRBD1	TRBJ1-2	NA	CASRMLPDRGAQFNYGYTF	TGTGCCAGCAGAATGCTCCCGGACAGGGGCGCCCAATTTAACTATGGCTACACCTTC
TRBV5-6	TRBD1	TRBJ1-2	NA	CASSSDRGIYGYTF	TGTGCCAGCAGCTCGGACAGGGGGATCTATGGTTACACCTTC
TRBV7-2	TRBD1	TRBJ1-2	NA	CASSPRTGLNYGYTF	TGTGCCAGCAGCCCAAGGACAGGGCTGAACTATGGCTACACCTTC
TRBV6-1	NA	TRBJ2-7	few	CASSEAPTTIGYEQYF	TGTGCCAGCAGTGAAGCTCCCACGACGATAGGCTACGAGCAGTACTTC
TRBV25-1	NA	TRBJ2-1	NA	CASSKDRRGKNEQFF	TGTGCCAGCAGTAAGGACAGGAGGGGCAAAAATGAGCAGTTCTTC
TRBV10-1	NA	TRBJ1-1	NA	CASSVTGICGNTEAFF	TGCGCCAGCAGCGTTACAGGGATTTGTGGGAACACTGAAGCTTTCTTT
TRBV9	TRBD1	TRBJ1-3	NA	CASSSRGGQGRNTIYF	TGTGCCAGCAGCTCTCGTGGGGGACAGGGTCGAAACACCATATATTTT
TRBV7-2	TRBD2	TRBJ2-7	NA	CASSFTSGGSYEQYF	TGTGCCAGCAGCTTCACTAGCGGGGGGTCTTACGAGCAGTACTTC
TRBV11-1	NA	TRBJ2-7	NA	CASSLGGRSYEQYF	TGTGCCAGCAGCTTAGGAGGGAGGAGCTACGAGCAGTACTTC
TRBV18	TRBD1	TRBJ1-2	NA	CASSQQGSLGNYGYTF	TGTGCCAGCTCACAACAGGGGAGTCTAGGGAACTATGGCTACACCTTC
TRBV5-4	NA	TRBJ2-7	many	CASSLARNEQYF	TGTGCCAGCAGCTTGGCCCGGAACGAGCAGTACTTC
TRBV4-1	NA	TRBJ2-3	NA	CASSQRQLTDTQYF	TGCGCCAGCAGCCAACGGCAGCTCACAGATACGCAGTATTTT
TRBV9	NA	TRBJ1-4	NA	CASSRNSGINEKLFF	TGTGCCAGCAGCCGCAACTCGGGGATTAATGAAAAACTGTTTTTT
TRBV27	NA	TRBJ1-2	NA	CASSFGSNYGYTF	TGTGCCAGCAGTTTCGGTTCTAACTATGGCTACACCTTC
TRBV20-1	NA	TRBJ1-4	NA	CSARDGEKLFF	TGCAGTGCTAGAGACGGTGAAAAACTGTTTTTT
TRBV10-3	NA	TRBJ1-3	NA	CAISDDRLTGNTIYF	TGTGCCATCAGTGACGACAGGCTGACTGGAAACACCATATATTTT
TRBV6-1	TRBD2	TRBJ2-3	many	CASGRGKDTQYF	TGTGCCAGCGGGCGGGGGAAGGATACGCAGTATTTT
TRBV6-1	NA	TRBJ1-3	NA	CASTIAKGNTIYF	TGTGCCAGCACCATTGCTAAAGGAAACACCATATATTTT
TRBV19	TRBD1	TRBJ2-1	NA	CASSTWGTGGNEQFF	TGTGCCAGTAGTACCTGGGGGACAGGGGGCAATGAGCAGTTCTTC
TRBV30	TRBD2	TRBJ2-6	NA	CAWSLTGGPSGANVLTF	TGTGCCTGGAGCTTAACGGGGGGTCCCTCTGGGGCCAACGTCCTGACTTTC
TRBV27	TRBD1	TRBJ2-4	few	CASRKGTGGADKNIQYF	TGTGCCAGCAGGAAGGGAACAGGGGGCGCGGACAAAAACATTCAGTACTTC
TRBV4-1	TRBD1	TRBJ1-2	NA	CASSPDRATGYTF	TGCGCCAGCAGCCCTGACAGGGCGACCGGCTACACCTTC
TRBV10-3	TRBD1	TRBJ2-3	NA	CAISSRDRILAGTDTQYF	TGTGCCATCAGTAGCCGGGACAGAATTCTAGCAGGCACAGATACGCAGTATTTT
TRBV7-9	NA	TRBJ2-1	NA	CASSKDSRGNEQFF	TGTGCCAGCAGCAAGGACTCGCGTGGTAATGAGCAGTTCTTC
TRBV6-5	NA	TRBJ2-7	once	CASSRTATGIYEQYF	TGTGCCAGCAGCCGCACCGCGACAGGTATCTACGAGCAGTACTTC